A single sample is the source of the 30 T cell receptor beta chains below, sequenced in a study of T cells after yellow fever vaccination. TCRdb redid the calling of the 5' RACE reads with MiXCR, one entry per CDR3 protein. The sample consists of hundreds of thousands of distinct CDR3 sequences, about 13% of them appearing once. The specimen was PBMCs, collected on the day of the yellow fever booster vaccination. The receptors here all came from a man aged 25-45 years who received the YFV17D yellow fever vaccine.

This clonotype was detected only a few times. This chain joins TRBV28 and TRBJ2-3; 10 bases line up with TRBD1. CDR3 length: 13 amino acids. Trimming removed 8 bases from V and 5 bases from J; junction bases left unmatched: 4. The germline V gene encodes CDR1 MDHEN and CDR2 SYDVKM. This CDR3 is CASRQGAVDTQYF. CDR3 nucleotide sequence: TGTGCCAGCCGACAGGGGGCTGTAGATACGCAGTATTTT. Looking up the rest from reference TRBV28 and TRBJ2-3 gives the full variable domain: DVKVTQSSRYLVKRTGEKVFLECVQDMDHENMFWYRQDPGLGLRLIYFSYDVKMKEKGDIPEGYSVSREKKERFSLILESASTNQTSMYLCASRQGAVDTQYFGPGTRLTVL.

This clonotype was counted between two and nine times. The chain has TRBV28 and TRBJ2-4; no clear D gene. The germline V and J ends were trimmed by 0 bases and 6 bases, with 3 bases remaining between them. Germline V CDR1 and CDR2: MDHEN, SYDVKM. The CDR3 extends over 12 amino acids. The CDR3, as DNA: TGTGCCAGCAGTTTATGGGGAAACATTCAGTACTTC. Its protein is CASSLWGNIQYF.

The chain links TRBV30 to TRBJ1-1; perhaps TRBD1 as D (5 bases). Germline V lookup: CDR1 GTSNPN, CDR2 SVGIG (reference sequence). V was clipped by 7 bases and J by 1 base, with 16 bases between them. This CDR3 has 14 amino acids. The CDR3 DNA follows: TGTGCCTTAGGGGTCGCCCCTGGGAACACTGAAGCTTTCTTT. This codes for CALGVAPGNTEAFF.

This clonotype showed up just a few times. V usage is TRBV4-3 and J usage is TRBJ2-1; 12 bases line up with TRBD2. Trimming cost V 0 bases and J 9 bases; bases outside gene matches: 3. This CDR3 region has 15 residues. Germline CDR1 reads LGHNA; CDR2 reads YSLEER. CDR3 loop: CASSQDQLAGGEQFF. The CDR3 coding sequence is TGCGCCAGCAGCCAAGATCAACTAGCGGGAGGTGAGCAGTTCTTC.

This chain links TRBV6-2 or TRBV6-3 with TRBJ2-2; 8 positions agree with TRBD1. The germline CDR1 and CDR2 sequences are MNHEY and SVGEGT. Trimming took 7 bases from V and 4 from J; bases not matched to a gene: 5. The CDR3 totals 14 residues. Here the CDR3 reads CASNDRGSTGELFF. The CDR3 DNA is TGTGCCAGCAACGACAGGGGAAGCACCGGGGAGCTGTTTTTT.

This clonotype was detected a few times. The CDR3 here is CASSSPGPDEQFF. The CDR3 DNA reads as TGTGCCAGCAGTTCCCCCGGGCCCGATGAGCAGTTCTTC. The chain is built from TRBV28 and TRBJ2-1; D ambiguous. V was clipped by 4 bases and J by 8 bases, with 12 bases between them. The germline gives CDR1 MDHEN, CDR2 SYDVKM. The CDR3 extends over 13 amino acids.

V and J are TRBV20-1 and TRBJ2-7; D is uncertain. V lost 6 bases and J lost 0, with 12 bases in between. CDR1 is DFQATT, CDR2 SNEGSKA, per germline (reference sequence). The CDR3 extends over 13 amino acids. DNA of the CDR3: TGCAGTGCCCCCATCATGGACTCCTACGAGCAGTACTTC. This sequence encodes CSAPIMDSYEQYF.

This clonotype was counted only a few times. The chain recombines TRBV5-1 with TRBJ2-3; 10 bases align to TRBD2. CDR3 length: 17 amino acids. Germline V gives CDR1 SGHRS, CDR2 YFSETQ. The J segment lost 4 bases and the V segment lost 0 bases, leaving 8 bases of the junction unmatched. CDR3 region: CASSLATSGKRSDTQYF. The CDR3 DNA reads as TGCGCCAGCAGCTTGGCAACTAGCGGGAAGAGGTCAGATACGCAGTATTTT.

V and J are TRBV29-1 and TRBJ2-5; D perhaps matches TRBD1 (5 bases). V was clipped by 6 bases and J by 5 bases, with 22 bases between them. The germline gives CDR1 SQVTM, CDR2 ANQGSEA. The CDR3 covers 15 residues. The CDR3 here is CSVTRANSLPETQYF. In DNA, the CDR3 is TGCAGCGTAACCAGGGCGAATAGTCTCCCGGAGACCCAGTACTTC.

This clonotype showed up just a few times. The chain couples TRBV24-1 to TRBJ2-5; TRBD1 agrees at 7 bases. The CDR3 length is 16 residues. CDR1 and CDR2 (germline): KGHDR, SFDVKD. V shed 4 bases and J 2 bases; nucleotides not matched to a gene: 9. Here the CDR3 reads CATSEPGTERQETQYF. In nucleotides, the CDR3 is TGTGCCACCAGTGAACCTGGGACAGAGAGACAAGAGACCCAGTACTTC.

This clonotype was seen repeatedly, ten times or more. The chain combines TRBV7-3 with TRBJ2-5; D is unresolved. Looked up from germline, CDR1 is SGHTA and CDR2 is FQGTGA. CDR3 length: 14 residues. V was clipped by 3 bases and J by 5 bases, with 13 bases between them. The CDR3 reads CASSFLPEAETQYF. The DNA for the CDR3 is TGTGCCAGCAGCTTCCTGCCCGAGGCGGAGACCCAGTACTTC.

V gene TRBV20-1 combines with J gene TRBJ2-1; 7 bases are shared with TRBD2. Trimming took 8 bases from V and 0 from J; bases not matched to a gene: 7. The CDR3 is 14 residues long. The germline V gene has CDR1 DFQATT and CDR2 SNEGSKA (reference sequence). In DNA form, the CDR3 reads TGCAGTCCTCCAGCGGGGAGCTCCTACAATGAGCAGTTCTTC. Amino acid sequence: CSPPAGSSYNEQFF.

The chain links TRBV7-9 to TRBJ2-7; D ambiguous. The CDR3 covers 15 residues. Germline V gene lookup returns CDR1 SEHNR and CDR2 FQNEAQ (reference sequence). Trimming stripped 1 base from V and 0 bases from J, with 10 bases between. As DNA, the CDR3 is TGTGCCAGCAGCTTAGAGACTCACAGCTCCTACGAGCAGTACTTC. Translated, it gives CASSLETHSSYEQYF. Based on the CDR3 plus reference TRBV7-9 and TRBJ2-7, the full variable domain is DTGVSQNPRHKITKRGQNVTFRCDPISEHNRLYWYRQTLGQGPEFLTYFQNEAQLEKSRLLSDRFSAERPKGSFSTLEIQRTEQGDSAMYLCASSLETHSSYEQYFGPGTRLTVT.

The J gene is TRBJ2-1, the V gene TRBV7-2, with TRBD2 matching 9 bases. Germline V lookup: CDR1 SGHTA, CDR2 FQGNSA. V was pared by 5 bases and J by 9 bases, with 14 bases of the junction left unmatched. The CDR3 spans 16 residues. The CDR3 nucleotides are TGTGCCAGCAGCCCTCACCTTAGCGGGAGATGGGGTGAGCAGTTCTTC. This gives the protein CASSPHLSGRWGEQFF. The variable domain in full, completed from reference TRBV7-2 and TRBJ2-1, reads GAGVSQSPSNKVTEKGKDVELRCDPISGHTALYWYRQSLGQGLEFLIYFQGNSAPDKSGLPSDRFSAERTGGSVSTLTIQRTQQEDSAVYLCASSPHLSGRWGEQFFGPGTRLTVL.

The DNA for the CDR3 is TGCGCCAGCAGCCAATCGGGACTAGCGGAAGAGACCCAGTACTTC. Its translation: CASSQSGLAEETQYF. The V gene is TRBV4-3, the J gene TRBJ2-5, with 11 bases that match TRBD2. In germline, CDR1 is LGHNA, CDR2 YSLEER. This CDR3 is built from 15 residues. With 2 bases clipped from V and 3 bases from J, the junction kept 2 bases outside the gene matches.

J is TRBJ2-3 and V is TRBV6-5; 7 nucleotides align to TRBD2. Germline CDR1 is MNHEY and CDR2 is SVGAGI. The V gene end was trimmed by 2 bases and the J gene end by 3 bases; junction bases not matched to a gene: 8. This CDR3 has 16 residues. The CDR3, as DNA: TGTGCCAGCAGTTACACCTCTGGCGGGAGTACAGATACGCAGTATTTT. Its translation is CASSYTSGGSTDTQYF.

In this sample, this clonotype turned up a few times. This chain connects TRBV11-2 to TRBJ2-3; 7 bases agree with TRBD2. Germline assignment: CDR1 SGHAT and CDR2 FQNNGV. J gave up 2 bases and V 5 bases, and 10 bases lay outside the gene matches. CDR3 length: 16 residues. The CDR3 is CASSQRGTTYTDTQYF. Written as DNA, the CDR3 is TGTGCCAGCAGCCAGCGCGGGACTACGTACACAGATACGCAGTATTTT. The whole variable domain, remainder taken from reference TRBV11-2 and TRBJ2-3, is EAGVAQSPRYKIIEKRQSVAFWCNPISGHATLYWYQQILGQGPKLLIQFQNNGVVDDSQLPKDRFSAERLKGVDSTLKIQPAKLEDSAVYLCASSQRGTTYTDTQYFGPGTRLTVL.

This sequence joins TRBV28 and TRBJ1-4; 7 bases are shared with TRBD1. Unmatched junction bases numbered 6, after V lost 5 bases and J lost 0 bases. The CDR3 runs to 16 residues. Germline V gene data show CDR1 as MDHEN and CDR2 as SYDVKM. The DNA for the CDR3 is TGTGCCAGCAGTAAAGACAGGGCTGCAACTAATGAAAAACTGTTTTTT. Encoded protein: CASSKDRAATNEKLFF.

V gene TRBV7-2 combines with J gene TRBJ2-3, with a tentative D call TRBD2 (5 bases). The CDR3 has 14 amino acids. Germline CDR1 is SGHTA and CDR2 is FQGNSA. V dropped 6 bases and J dropped 3 bases, with 13 bases sitting between them. The CDR3 DNA reads as TGTGCCAGCAGGCGTAGCGCAAGGACAGATACGCAGTATTTT. It is translated as CASRRSARTDTQYF.

The chain couples TRBV14 to TRBJ2-1, with 7 bases aligning to TRBD2. Germline lookup yields CDR1 SGHDN and CDR2 FVKESK. This CDR3 is built from 14 residues. V was clipped by 3 bases and J by 7 bases; unmatched bases: 6. The CDR3 region has the DNA TGTGCCAGCAGCCAGTCACTCGGGGGGAATGAGCAGTTCTTC. This gives the protein CASSQSLGGNEQFF.

This clonotype was detected a few times. The rearrangement joins TRBV24-1 to TRBJ2-1; D gene unclear. V lost 0 bases and J lost 6, with 5 bases in between. Germline values: CDR1 KGHDR, CDR2 SFDVKD. This CDR3 has 13 residues. The CDR3 DNA reads TGTGCCACCAGTGATTTGAATCTCAATGAGCAGTTCTTC. The encoded protein is CATSDLNLNEQFF.

Here the CDR3 DNA reads TGTGCCAGCAGCTTACGGTCTGACAATGAGCAGTTCTTC. As protein: CASSLRSDNEQFF. The V and J genes are TRBV7-7 and TRBJ2-1; unclear D gene. The CDR3 runs to 13 residues. CDR1 is SSHAT and CDR2 is FNYEAQ in the germline V gene (reference sequence). V shed 2 bases and J shed 5 bases, with 7 bases lying between them.

This clonotype was counted between two and nine times. V gene TRBV5-4 combines with J gene TRBJ2-5; a possible D gene is TRBD1 (6 bases). The V gene lost 0 bases and the J gene lost 4 bases, with 10 bases spanning the gap. Germline V CDR1 and CDR2: SGHNT, YYREEE (reference sequence). The CDR3 sequence is 14 residues long. The CDR3 DNA follows: TGTGCCAGCAGCTTGGAGGGCAGGGGAGAGACCCAGTACTTC. This codes for CASSLEGRGETQYF.

The genes are TRBV19 and TRBJ2-2; a possible D gene is TRBD1 (5 bases). Germline CDR1 is LNHDA and CDR2 is SQIVND (reference sequence). Deletions cut 7 bases from V and 3 bases from J, with 15 bases between. CDR3 length: 15 residues. The CDR3 coding sequence is TGTGCCAGTACCGACCGGGCCAGGGACACCGGGGAGCTGTTTTTT. Residues: CASTDRARDTGELFF.

The chain uses TRBV5-1 and TRBJ2-2; D is unresolved. Germline CDR1 is SGHRS and CDR2 is YFSETQ. The CDR3 contains 14 residues. The V end was cut by 7 bases, the J end by 0 bases, with 10 bases between. Here the CDR3 DNA reads TGCGCCAGCGGCCCTCGCGCGAACACCGGGGAGCTGTTTTTT. Amino acids: CASGPRANTGELFF.

This clonotype was picked up a small number of times. The J gene is TRBJ2-3, the V gene TRBV5-1; D might be TRBD2 (5 bases). V was trimmed by 5 bases and J by 0 bases, leaving 13 bases between them. CDR3 length: 15 residues. Germline CDR1 and CDR2: SGHRS and YFSETQ. The CDR3 DNA follows: TGCGCCAGCAGGTCGGCCGGGGTTAGCACAGATACGCAGTATTTT. Its protein is CASRSAGVSTDTQYF.

This chain joins TRBV18 and TRBJ1-2; TRBD1 matches at 7 bases. This CDR3 is 15 amino acids long. Germline CDR1 is KGHSH and CDR2 is LQKENI. After removal of 4 bases from V and 0 bases from J, the junction contained 5 bases not matched to a gene. The CDR3 sequence is CASSLSGTANYGYTF. The CDR3 DNA follows: TGTGCCAGCTCACTCTCCGGGACAGCTAACTATGGCTACACCTTC.

In the case of this clonotype: The CDR3 does not end in the conserved phenylalanine or tryptophan, so this is likely a read error. The chain recombines TRBV27 with TRBJ2-7; 11 bases are a match to TRBD1. The V segment lost 7 bases and the J segment 1 base; nucleotides outside the gene matches: 9. Germline V gene data show CDR1 as MNHEY and CDR2 as SMNVEV (reference sequence). The CDR3 runs 16 residues. CDR3 coding DNA: TGTGCCAGCACCTCAGATGGGACAGGGGGATCCTACGAGCAGTACTAC. It yields the protein CASTSDGTGGSYEQYY.

This clonotype was seen a handful of times. V and J are TRBV2 and TRBJ2-7, with D maybe TRBD1 (5 bases). This CDR3 region has 12 residues. V lost 6 bases to trimming and J lost 2 bases, with 8 bases between them. Germline lookup yields CDR1 SNHLY and CDR2 FYNNEI. The CDR3 is CASRPTAYEQYF. In nucleotides, the CDR3 is TGTGCCAGCAGGCCGACAGCCTACGAGCAGTACTTC.

J is TRBJ2-1 and V is TRBV27, with 9 bases matching TRBD2. CDR1 and CDR2 (germline): MNHEY, SMNVEV (reference sequence). This CDR3 is built from 16 residues. V lost 2 bases and J lost 8; bases outside the gene matches: 10. The CDR3 DNA reads as TGTGCCAGCAGTTTAAGGCTTGGACTAGCGACCTATGAGCAGTTCTTC. It yields the protein CASSLRLGLATYEQFF.